This TCR beta chain stems from a study of blood T cell repertoires in COVID-19. Germline CDR1 and CDR2: SSHAT and FNYEAQ (reference sequence). The CDR3 consists of 16 residues. As for this clone: The junction does not match germline at one end; this may be a read error.

This table comes from immunoSEQ multiplex PCR, and its TCRdb copy is limited to in-frame clones, with some not included. The repertoire includes more than 150,000 clones, around 87% of them detected once, and 2.5% sits in the top ten. The sequence was collected from a man aged 40-55 years with active or convalescent COVID-19. The sequenced material came from peripheral blood. The gene calls are TRBV7-7 and TRBJ2-2; D is perhaps TRBD1 (6 bases). The chain's CDR3 is CASSLTWDTHTGELFF. CDR3 in DNA: TGTGCTAGCAGCCTAACTTGGGACACCCACACCGGGGAGCTGTTTTTT.